Following are 21 T cell receptor beta chains from one sample sequenced in a study of blood T cell repertoires in COVID-19. The protocol was immunoSEQ multiplex PCR, while the TCRdb copy is restricted to in-frame clones and leaves out a portion. Of roughly 160,000 clones in the sample, about 85% were seen once. The sample consisted of peripheral blood. The receptors were gathered from a woman between 45 and 65 years old with COVID-19, enrolled during active disease.

The chain recombines TRBV6-5 with TRBJ2-7; no clear D. V shed 5 bases and J shed 0 bases, with 14 bases lying between them. Germline CDR1 reads MNHEY; CDR2 reads SVGAGI. This CDR3 comprises 15 residues. DNA of the CDR3: TGTGCCAGCAGTCCCCCCTCCGCGAACTCCTACGAGCAGTACTTC. Encoded protein: CASSPPSANSYEQYF.

This chain uses TRBV2 with TRBJ1-1; unclear D gene. CDR1 and CDR2 from the germline V gene are SNHLY and FYNNEI. Trimming shortened V by 4 bases and J by 1 base, and 10 bases separated the two germline ends. The CDR3 spans 14 residues. DNA of the CDR3: TGTGCCAGCAGTGGGTCTTCAGAGAACACTGAAGCTTTCTTT. This encodes CASSGSSENTEAFF.

The chain recombines TRBV11-3 with TRBJ2-3; the match to TRBD1 covers 11 bases. The CDR3 covers 14 residues. J lost 4 bases, V lost 5 bases, and 2 bases had no gene match. Germline CDR1 reads SGHNT; CDR2 reads YENEEA. The CDR3, as DNA: TGTGCCAGCAGCCGGGACAGGGGGGCAGATACGCAGTATTTT. It is translated as CASSRDRGADTQYF.

CDR3 coding DNA: TGTGCCAGCAGCTTGGAAGTCAGTCCGAGCAATCAGCCCCAGCATTTT. It is translated as CASSLEVSPSNQPQHF. The chain recombines TRBV5-5 with TRBJ1-5, with D unresolved. The V gene lost 0 bases and the J gene lost 1 base, with 11 bases spanning the gap. The CDR3 extends over 16 amino acids. CDR1 SGHKS and CDR2 YYEKEE come from the germline V gene (reference sequence).

Only one count was recorded for this clone. This chain connects TRBV11-1 to TRBJ2-7; D call uncertain. Trimming stripped 1 base from V and 3 bases from J, with 10 bases between. Germline V CDR1 and CDR2: SGHAT, FQDESV (reference sequence). The CDR3 has 14 amino acids. CDR3 nucleotide sequence: TGTGCCAGCAGCTTAGGTCAGGTAGGCTACGAGCAGTACTTC. Translated, it gives CASSLGQVGYEQYF.

This clone has only one observation. The chain has TRBV18 and TRBJ1-1; D uncertain. The V gene lost 0 bases and the J gene lost 3 bases, with 8 bases spanning the gap. CDR1 is KGHSH and CDR2 is LQKENI in the germline V gene. The CDR3 runs to 14 residues. This chain's CDR3 is CASSPPSEYTEAFF. The CDR3 DNA reads as TGTGCCAGCTCACCACCGTCTGAGTACACTGAAGCTTTCTTT.

The genes are TRBV19 and TRBJ2-4; 7 bases fit TRBD2. Germline CDR1 LNHDA, CDR2 SQIVND (reference sequence). CDR3 length: 15 amino acids. Trimming at V came to 5 bases and at J to 5 bases, leaving 9 bases not matched to a gene. The CDR3 sequence is CASSPWGGIENIQYF. The CDR3 DNA sequence: TGTGCCAGTAGTCCATGGGGGGGGATTGAAAACATTCAGTACTTC. Full variable domain (outside the CDR3, taken from reference TRBV19 and TRBJ2-4): DGGITQSPKYLFRKEGQNVTLSCEQNLNHDAMYWYRQDPGQGLRLIYYSQIVNDFQKGDIAEGYSVSREKKESFPLTVTSAQKNPTAFYLCASSPWGGIENIQYFGAGTRLSVL.

V and J are TRBV24-1 and TRBJ2-2, with TRBD2 matching 8 bases. There are 17 residues in the CDR3. The germline gives CDR1 KGHDR, CDR2 SFDVKD. V dropped 1 base and J dropped 0; count of bases not matched to a gene: 3. The CDR3 DNA sequence: TGTGCCACCAGTGATTTTCCCGGGGGGGCGAACACCGGGGAGCTGTTTTTT. This encodes CATSDFPGGANTGELFF.

The J gene is TRBJ2-5, the V gene TRBV6-5; TRBD2 might be the D (6 bases). Germline V gives CDR1 MNHEY, CDR2 SVGAGI. This CDR3 is 13 amino acids long. Trimming took 7 bases from V and 0 from J, leaving 9 bases between them. The CDR3 region has the DNA TGTGCCAGCAAGTCGGGAGACCAAGAGACCCAGTACTTC. Its protein product is CASKSGDQETQYF.

The chain recombines TRBV2 with TRBJ2-2; D is unresolved. Germline assignment: CDR1 SNHLY and CDR2 FYNNEI. The CDR3 is made up of 12 amino acids. V lost 7 bases and J 6 bases, leaving 9 bases between the germline ends. The CDR3 DNA follows: TGTGCCAGCACCTTGACTTCCGGGGAGCTGTTTTTT. Translating it yields CASTLTSGELFF.

CDR3 bases: TGTGCCAGCAGTGATAGCGGGGGTCTCTCCTACGAGCAGTACTTC. Translated, it gives CASSDSGGLSYEQYF. The rearrangement joins TRBV2 to TRBJ2-7, with 9 bases fitting TRBD2. Per the germline V gene, CDR1 is SNHLY and CDR2 is FYNNEI. CDR3 length equals 15 residues. Trimming removed 3 bases from V and 0 bases from J; junction bases left unmatched: 3.

The chain combines TRBV20-1 with TRBJ2-7; D gene uncertain. From germline, CDR1 is DFQATT and CDR2 SNEGSKA (reference sequence). V was cut by 5 bases and J by 3 bases, with 8 bases left in between. This CDR3 has 11 residues. The CDR3 here is CSAQSGYEQYF. CDR3 DNA: TGCAGTGCTCAATCGGGCTACGAGCAGTACTTC.

The chain uses TRBV5-4 and TRBJ2-2; D unresolved. Germline V gives CDR1 SGHNT, CDR2 YYREEE (reference sequence). The CDR3 is 13 residues long. Trimming removed 4 bases from V and 5 bases from J, with 9 bases in between. CDR3 DNA: TGTGCCAGCAGCATAGATCGGACCGGGGAGCTGTTTTTT. The encoded protein is CASSIDRTGELFF.

The chain uses TRBV6-5 and TRBJ1-2; no firm D call. The germline V and J ends were trimmed by 6 bases and 4 bases, with 12 bases remaining between them. In germline, CDR1 is MNHEY, CDR2 SVGAGI. The CDR3 extends over 13 amino acids. CDR3 DNA: TGTGCCAGCAGCCAGGAGGAGTCCTATGGCTACACCTTC. Protein: CASSQEESYGYTF.

This clone has more than one count but fewer than ten. The same CDR3 arises from other DNA sequences in this sample as well. The chain recombines TRBV9 with TRBJ2-3; 10 positions match TRBD2. This CDR3 contains 16 residues. With 5 bases clipped from V and 4 bases from J, the junction kept 10 bases outside the gene matches. From germline, CDR1 is SGDLS and CDR2 YYNGEE. DNA of the CDR3: TGTGCCAGCAGTCCCCCAAGCGGGGGGGCATCAGATACGCAGTATTTT. Translation gives CASSPPSGGASDTQYF.

The CDR3 reads CASGDRAVSPLHF. CDR3 coding DNA: TGTGCCAGTGGGGACAGGGCGGTTTCACCCCTCCACTTT. The rearrangement uses TRBV9 and TRBJ1-6; 9 positions match TRBD1. J was trimmed by 9 bases and V by 8 bases; bases with no gene match: 6. Germline loops: CDR1 SGDLS, CDR2 YYNGEE. The CDR3 spans 13 residues.

V usage is TRBV13 and J usage is TRBJ2-5; 11 bases align to TRBD2. With 3 bases clipped from V and 3 bases from J, the junction kept 12 bases outside the gene matches. This CDR3 contains 18 residues. Germline assignment: CDR1 PRHDT and CDR2 FYEKMQ (reference sequence). The CDR3 protein is CASSFRLAGGGSKETQYF. The CDR3 region has the DNA TGTGCCAGCAGCTTCCGGCTAGCGGGGGGTGGGAGCAAAGAGACCCAGTACTTC.

This sequence joins TRBV6-5 and TRBJ1-1, with a tentative D call TRBD1 (5 bases). The CDR3 is 14 amino acids. V was trimmed by 6 bases and J by 1 base, leaving 12 bases between them. Germline V lookup: CDR1 MNHEY, CDR2 SVGAGI. The CDR3 DNA follows: TGTGCCAGCAGGGTACAGGTGTCGAACACTGAAGCTTTCTTT. It encodes CASRVQVSNTEAFF.

The V call is TRBV6-5, the J call TRBJ2-1, with TRBD1 matching over 9 bases. Per germline, CDR1 MNHEY and CDR2 SVGAGI. V lost 5 bases, J lost 7 bases, and 9 bases stayed unmatched. CDR3 length: 15 amino acids. CDR3 region: CASSTGQGNVNEQFF. CDR3 bases: TGTGCCAGCAGTACTGGACAGGGGAACGTGAATGAGCAGTTCTTC.

The chain recombines TRBV7-9 with TRBJ2-1; D unclear. Trimming took 2 bases from V and 0 from J, leaving 8 bases between them. The germline gives CDR1 SEHNR, CDR2 FQNEAQ (reference sequence). The CDR3 extends over 15 amino acids. The CDR3 loop is CASSLQSFSYNEQFF. CDR3 DNA: TGTGCCAGCAGCTTACAGTCATTCTCCTACAATGAGCAGTTCTTC.

The rearrangement joins TRBV20-1 to TRBJ1-1; D not certain. V lost 3 bases and J 5 bases, leaving 10 bases between the germline ends. This CDR3 spans 12 amino acids. CDR1 and CDR2 (germline): DFQATT, SNEGSKA (reference sequence). The CDR3 loop reads CSASPGFTEAFF. The CDR3 DNA is TGCAGTGCTAGTCCGGGGTTTACTGAAGCTTTCTTT.